The present T cell receptor (beta chain) was sequenced within a study of radiation and T cells in renal cell carcinoma. There are 14 residues in the CDR3. With 4 bases clipped from V and 5 bases from J, the junction kept 6 bases outside the gene matches. CDR1 and CDR2 (germline): SNHLY, FYNNEI. Time point reported: baseline pretreatment blood. The treatment is: 15 Gy SBRT to primary tumor, nephrectomy 4 weeks later. Produced via immunoSEQ multiplex PCR; TCRdb's table is partial and in-frame only. The sample lists 70,000 to 100,000 clones; 70% to 85% were seen once. The sample was blood, taken from a patient whose treatment included radiotherapy and nephrectomy. This rearrangement joins TRBV2 to TRBJ1-2, with 8 bases identical to TRBD1. The receptor was isolated from a man between 60 and 75 years old with renal cell carcinoma. CDR3 in DNA: TGTGCCAGCAGTGTAGAGGGACAGGTTTATGGCTACACCTTC. Translating it yields CASSVEGQVYGYTF.